These 21 T cell receptor beta chains originate from one sample sequenced in a study of blood T cell repertoires in COVID-19. The assay was immunoSEQ multiplex PCR, and TCRdb's table has in-frame clones only and misses some. This table holds hundreds of thousands of clones, around nine tenths found once. The sample taken for sequencing was peripheral blood. These receptors originate from a young man with active or convalescent COVID-19.

The chain joins TRBV6-2 or TRBV6-3 to TRBJ1-6, with 7 positions matching TRBD1. CDR3 length equals 14 residues. Unmatched junction bases numbered 7, after V lost 5 bases and J lost 9 bases. Germline CDR1 is MNHEY and CDR2 is SVGEGT. Here the CDR3 reads CASSADRVGSPLHF. DNA for the CDR3: TGTGCCAGCAGTGCCGACAGGGTGGGTTCACCCCTCCACTTT.

The chain employs TRBV19 and TRBJ1-1; TRBD1 is a possible D gene (5 bases). Trimming stripped 0 bases from V and 5 bases from J, with 10 bases between. The CDR3 spans 14 residues. The germline V gene encodes CDR1 LNHDA and CDR2 SQIVND (reference sequence). Written as DNA, the CDR3 is TGTGCCAGTAGTATAGATCTTCGGGGGACTGAAGCTTTCTTT. This gives the protein CASSIDLRGTEAFF.

The chain joins TRBV13 to TRBJ2-1; a possible D gene is TRBD2 (8 bases). Looked up from germline, CDR1 is PRHDT and CDR2 is FYEKMQ (reference sequence). The CDR3 has 15 residues. The V and J ends lost 2 bases and 10 bases respectively, with 18 bases between them. CDR3 sequence (DNA): TGTGCCAGCAGCTTAAATAGCGGGACAGAACTAGAGCAGTTCTTC. Amino acids: CASSLNSGTELEQFF.

This clone turned up a few times. The chain employs TRBV28 and TRBJ2-7; 8 nucleotides match TRBD2. Germline lookup yields CDR1 MDHEN and CDR2 SYDVKM. The CDR3 covers 18 residues. The trim removed 3 bases at V and 0 bases at J, leaving 13 bases unmatched. This CDR3 reads CASSLSGRTVFGSYEQYF. As DNA, the CDR3 is TGTGCCAGCAGTTTGAGCGGGAGAACGGTTTTTGGCTCCTACGAGCAGTACTTC.

The chain uses TRBV9 and TRBJ2-3, with TRBD2 matching over 8 bases. Trimming took 0 bases from V and 0 from J; bases not matched to a gene: 3. Germline CDR1 reads SGDLS; CDR2 reads YYNGEE. The CDR3 contains 16 residues. The CDR3 is CASSVELAASTDTQYF. In DNA, the CDR3 is TGTGCCAGCAGCGTAGAACTAGCGGCTAGCACAGATACGCAGTATTTT.

The gene calls are TRBV5-1 and TRBJ2-7, with 9 bases identical to TRBD2. Germline lookup yields CDR1 SGHRS and CDR2 YFSETQ. Trimming took 8 bases from V and 5 from J; bases not matched to a gene: 8. The CDR3 covers 13 residues. Here the CDR3 reads CASPGTSHDEQYF. CDR3 coding DNA: TGCGCCAGTCCCGGGACTAGCCACGACGAGCAGTACTTC.

V is TRBV5-4 and J is TRBJ2-3; 8 positions match TRBD2. Germline V gene data show CDR1 as SGHNT and CDR2 as YYREEE (reference sequence). The CDR3 covers 16 residues. The J segment lost 4 bases and the V segment lost 4 bases, leaving 11 bases of the junction unmatched. In nucleotides, the CDR3 is TGTGCCAGCAGCCTATCGGGTAGCGGGGCCCCAGATACGCAGTATTTT. Amino acid sequence: CASSLSGSGAPDTQYF.

The chain combines TRBV2 with TRBJ2-3; 8 positions match TRBD1. The ends lost 2 bases at V and 4 bases at J; junction bases unmatched: 8. CDR3 length: 16 residues. CDR1 is SNHLY and CDR2 is FYNNEI in the germline V gene. The CDR3 region has the DNA TGTGCCAGCAGTGAATGGCCCGGACAGGGCGCAGATACGCAGTATTTT. Amino acid sequence: CASSEWPGQGADTQYF.

The chain couples TRBV6-2 or TRBV6-3 to TRBJ2-3, with TRBD2 matching 9 bases. This CDR3 spans 16 amino acids. V lost 5 bases, J lost 3 bases, and 9 bases stayed unmatched. Germline V gene sequence: CDR1 MNHEY, CDR2 SVGEGT. The CDR3 nucleotides are TGTGCCAGCAGTGACCCGGGGACTAGCCTGACAGATACGCAGTATTTT. Translating it yields CASSDPGTSLTDTQYF.

The CDR3 bases are TGTGCCAGCAGCTTAGCGACAGGATTCTACGAGCAGTACTTC. This translates into CASSLATGFYEQYF. The chain is built from TRBV11-1 and TRBJ2-7; D is perhaps TRBD1 (6 bases). V was pared by 0 bases and J by 3 bases, with 9 bases between. CDR1 SGHAT and CDR2 FQDESV come from the germline V gene (reference sequence). The CDR3 is 14 residues long.

This chain connects TRBV29-1 to TRBJ2-2; 8 bases align to TRBD2. The CDR3 is 14 amino acids. The V gene end was trimmed by 6 bases and the J gene end by 3 bases; junction bases not matched to a gene: 6. Germline V gene sequence: CDR1 SQVTM, CDR2 ANQGSEA. CDR3 amino acids: CSVREGRYTGELFF. CDR3 in DNA: TGCAGCGTCCGGGAGGGCCGTTACACCGGGGAGCTGTTTTTT.

In this sample, this clone turned up once. The chain links TRBV9 to TRBJ1-5; tentative D call: TRBD1 (6 bases). Trimming pared 0 bases from V and 3 bases from J, leaving 13 bases between. This CDR3 is built from 16 residues. CDR1 and CDR2 (germline): SGDLS, YYNGEE. The CDR3 spells CASSVGSGGPNQPQHF. CDR3 DNA: TGTGCCAGCAGCGTAGGTTCTGGGGGCCCCAATCAGCCCCAGCATTTT.

CDR3 bases: TGTGCCATCAGTGCACGGGAGGTGGCCTACGAGCAGTACTTC. It encodes CAISAREVAYEQYF. The J gene is TRBJ2-7, the V gene TRBV10-3, with TRBD2 matching 7 bases. The CDR3 has 14 amino acids. CDR1 and CDR2 (germline): ENHRY, SYGVKD. Losses at the gene ends were 4 bases for V and 2 bases for J; bases not matched to a gene: 5.

The CDR3 nucleotides read TGTGCCTGGGAACGGACAGAGTCAACTGGCTACACCTTC. As protein: CAWERTESTGYTF. This chain connects TRBV30 to TRBJ1-2; tentatively, D is TRBD1 (6 bases). Trimming took off 5 bases at V and 7 bases at J, with 17 bases between the two ends. The germline CDR1 and CDR2 sequences are GTSNPN and SVGIG (reference sequence). This CDR3 spans 13 amino acids.

With regard to this clone: The same CDR3 is also encoded by other DNA sequences in this sample. This rearrangement joins TRBV18 to TRBJ1-1; D is uncertain. The germline V and J ends were trimmed by 6 bases and 1 base, with 6 bases remaining between them. The CDR3 loop spans 12 amino acids. Looked up from germline, CDR1 is KGHSH and CDR2 is LQKENI. CDR3: CASSAGNTEAFF. CDR3 in DNA: TGTGCCAGCTCGGCAGGGAACACTGAAGCTTTCTTT.

CDR3 loop: CASCRDRQTGELFF. The DNA for the CDR3 is TGTGCCAGCTGCCGGGACAGACAGACCGGGGAGCTGTTTTTT. The V call is TRBV6-5, the J call TRBJ2-2; 7 nucleotides line up with TRBD1. The junction had 8 bases not matched to a gene; V was cut back by 8 bases and J by 5 bases. The CDR3 has 14 amino acids. Germline CDR1 MNHEY, CDR2 SVGAGI.

CDR3: CSVSTGNTEAFF. The CDR3 nucleotides are TGCAGCGTTTCTACAGGGAACACTGAAGCTTTCTTT. The J gene is TRBJ1-1, the V gene TRBV29-1, with D tentatively TRBD1 (5 bases). V dropped 5 bases and J dropped 1 base, with 8 bases sitting between them. The CDR3 is made up of 12 amino acids. CDR1 SQVTM and CDR2 ANQGSEA come from the germline V gene.

This rearrangement joins TRBV5-6 to TRBJ1-1, with TRBD1 matching 7 bases. The CDR3 spans 14 residues. Germline values: CDR1 SGHDT, CDR2 YYEEEE. Trimming at V came to 10 bases and at J to 3 bases, leaving 12 bases not matched to a gene. The CDR3 DNA follows: TGTGCCGGAAGTAGGGCAGGGGGACACACTGAAGCTTTCTTT. It encodes CAGSRAGGHTEAFF.

The chain is built from TRBV28 and TRBJ2-3; the D gene is possibly TRBD2 (6 bases). Germline V gene sequence: CDR1 MDHEN, CDR2 SYDVKM. The CDR3 extends over 16 amino acids. The V end was cut by 6 bases, the J end by 5 bases, with 21 bases between. The DNA of the CDR3 is TGTGCCAGCAGCTCTCGGGGGTCGGGAGAGGGAGATACGCAGTATTTT. The encoded protein is CASSSRGSGEGDTQYF.

This clone came up a few times. The chain links TRBV7-8 to TRBJ2-1; 12 bases match TRBD2. The V and J ends lost 4 bases and 4 bases, in that order; junction bases with no gene match: 2. The CDR3 runs to 15 residues. Germline-derived CDR1 and CDR2 are SGHVS and FQNEAQ. The chain's CDR3 is CASSSTSGGYNEQFF. DNA for the CDR3: TGTGCCAGCAGCTCGACTAGCGGGGGATACAATGAGCAGTTCTTC.

This chain links TRBV5-4 with TRBJ2-3; 10 bases are shared with TRBD2. CDR1 is SGHNT, CDR2 YYREEE, per germline (reference sequence). Trimming cost V 1 base and J 0 bases; bases outside gene matches: 8. This CDR3 comprises 18 residues. The CDR3 region has the DNA TGTGCCAGCAGCTTGAAAGCGGGGGGGCCCTCTAGCACAGATACGCAGTATTTT. This sequence encodes CASSLKAGGPSSTDTQYF.